These 2 T cell receptor beta chains were all obtained from the same sample, sequenced in a study of human T cells and chemical hapten exposure. A single record per CDR3 protein comes from TCRdb applying MiXCR to the RACE reads. Among 55,000 to 75,000 distinct CDR3 sequences, roughly 12% were seen once, and the ten largest hold roughly 2.6%. Time point of the sample: patch test 3, about 24 weeks after DPC sensitization. As to treatment: therapeutic diphenylcyclopropenone sensitization with weekly scalp DPC. The sample here was whole blood, taken in connection with sensitization to the hapten diphenylcyclopropenone (DPC). Receptors originate from a man between 25 and 39 years old with alopecia areata. Some clones in this sample may be carry-over from other donors' samples.

This clonotype was seen only a few times. The rearrangement links TRBV20-1 to TRBJ2-3; TRBD2 matches 7 bases. Trimming removed 5 bases from V and 3 bases from J; junction bases left unmatched: 5. The germline V gene encodes CDR1 DFQATT and CDR2 SNEGSKA (reference sequence). The CDR3 runs to 13 residues. For the CDR3, the DNA is TGCAGTGCTCCAACGGGGGGAACAGATACGCAGTATTTT. This gives the protein CSAPTGGTDTQYF.

This clonotype was counted at least ten times. The chain couples TRBV24-1 to TRBJ2-1; TRBD1 matches at 9 bases. The V segment lost 3 bases and the J segment 4 bases; nucleotides outside the gene matches: 3. This CDR3 is 15 amino acids long. CDR1 is KGHDR, CDR2 SFDVKD, per germline. In DNA form, the CDR3 reads TGTGCCACCAGTGATCGGGACAGGGTTTACAATGAGCAGTTCTTC. Its translation is CATSDRDRVYNEQFF.